The 28 T cell receptor beta chains below all came from one sample that was sequenced in a study of T-cell reconstitution after alpha-beta-depleted transplantation in children (dated by TCRdb to 2016 to 2017). Libraries were built with PCR. The data were produced on an Illumina HiSeq 2500. To normalize quantification of the TCRbeta repertoire, the TCR libraries were built with molecular barcoding that relied on unique molecular identifiers. TCRdb trimmed the raw reads at Q25, called clones with MiXCR and kept productive beta chains. CDR3 protein sequences are deduplicated, and each keeps its most common genes and DNA. This sample gives around 380,000 distinct CDR3 sequences in total; 11% of them show up just once. The top ten clones comprise approximately 5% of the sample. The specimen was PBMCs from the stem cell graft donor, collected from the stem cell graft. These TCRs come from a human donor who donated a stem cell graft to a child with acute myeloid leukemia.

This chain's CDR3 is CASSTGQGASGELFF. The CDR3 DNA sequence: TGCGCCAGCAGCACGGGACAGGGGGCCAGCGGGGAGCTGTTTTTT. The J gene is TRBJ2-2, the V gene TRBV5-1; TRBD1 matches 12 bases. V shed 4 bases, J shed 7 bases, and the junction held 5 bases outside the gene matches. This CDR3 contains 15 residues. The germline V gene has CDR1 SGHRS and CDR2 YFSETQ.

This clonotype was picked up many times. The rearrangement links TRBV7-2 to TRBJ1-5; D call uncertain. V lost 2 bases and J 5 bases, leaving 4 bases between the germline ends. From germline, CDR1 is SGHTA and CDR2 FQGNSA. The CDR3 is made up of 12 amino acids. DNA of the CDR3: TGTGCCAGCAGCTTACCAGATCAGCCCCAGCATTTT. This codes for CASSLPDQPQHF. The whole variable domain, remainder taken from reference TRBV7-2 and TRBJ1-5, is GAGVSQSPSNKVTEKGKDVELRCDPISGHTALYWYRQSLGQGLEFLIYFQGNSAPDKSGLPSDRFSAERTGGSVSTLTIQRTQQEDSAVYLCASSLPDQPQHFGDGTRLSIL.

This rearrangement joins TRBV9 to TRBJ2-3, with 10 bases aligning to TRBD2. V dropped 0 bases and J dropped 0; count of bases not matched to a gene: 13. The CDR3 loop spans 20 amino acids. Germline lookup yields CDR1 SGDLS and CDR2 YYNGEE. CDR3 loop: CASSVAGRAGGPLSTDTQYF. In DNA, the CDR3 is TGTGCCAGCAGCGTAGCGGGGCGAGCGGGAGGGCCACTGAGCACAGATACGCAGTATTTT.

The V and J genes are TRBV18 and TRBJ2-5, with D perhaps matching TRBD1 (5 bases). Germline V lookup: CDR1 KGHSH, CDR2 LQKENI. V lost 3 bases, J lost 2 bases, and 13 bases lay in between. CDR3 length: 15 amino acids. CDR3 in DNA: TGTGCCAGCTCACCGTGGCCTGACAGTCAAGAGACCCAGTACTTC. It yields the protein CASSPWPDSQETQYF.

The rearrangement uses TRBV25-1 and TRBJ2-5; 10 bases align to TRBD1. Germline CDR1 and CDR2: MGHDK and SYGVNS. The CDR3 runs to 17 residues. Trimming cost V 0 bases and J 3 bases; bases outside gene matches: 7. This CDR3 reads CASSEYGTGDAEETQYF. In DNA, the CDR3 is TGTGCCAGCAGTGAATACGGGACAGGGGACGCGGAAGAGACCCAGTACTTC.

This sequence joins TRBV5-1 and TRBJ1-5; possibly TRBD1 for D (5 bases). Per the germline V gene, CDR1 is SGHRS and CDR2 is YFSETQ. Trimming left V 1 base short and J 7 bases short, with 12 bases between. The CDR3 runs to 14 residues. The CDR3 region is CASSLSQGGQPQHF. CDR3 nucleotide sequence: TGCGCCAGCAGCTTGAGCCAGGGTGGCCAGCCCCAGCATTTT.

The table lists this clonotype with many counts. The chain employs TRBV29-1 and TRBJ2-5, with TRBD1 as a possible D gene (5 bases). CDR1 SQVTM and CDR2 ANQGSEA come from the germline V gene. The CDR3 has 12 residues. Trimming cost V 6 bases and J 4 bases, with 12 bases left between them. The CDR3 protein is CSVSLQGETQYF. CDR3 DNA sequence: TGCAGCGTCTCCCTTCAGGGAGAGACCCAGTACTTC.

In its sample, this clonotype was seen once. V is TRBV30 and J is TRBJ2-1; TRBD2 matches at 12 bases. Germline V gene lookup returns CDR1 GTSNPN and CDR2 SVGIG (reference sequence). The CDR3 consists of 15 residues. J gave up 8 bases and V 2 bases, and 7 bases lay outside the gene matches. CDR3 protein: CAWSMTGLAGDEQFF. In DNA form, the CDR3 reads TGTGCCTGGAGTATGACGGGACTAGCGGGCGATGAGCAGTTCTTC.

This clonotype has only a few counts. This rearrangement joins TRBV12-3 or TRBV12-4 to TRBJ2-3; 7 nucleotides agree with TRBD1. This CDR3 is built from 15 residues. Unmatched junction bases numbered 7, after V lost 4 bases and J lost 3 bases. The CDR3 reads CASSSRQGWTDTQYF. CDR3 DNA: TGTGCCAGCAGTTCCCGACAGGGTTGGACAGATACGCAGTATTTT.

This clonotype appeared a few times. This chain connects TRBV3-1 to TRBJ1-5; no clear D gene. With 1 base removed from V and 6 bases from J, the gap between germline ends came to 13 bases. The V gene's germline CDR1 is LGHDT and CDR2 YNNKEL (reference sequence). This CDR3 is built from 15 residues. CDR3 nucleotides: TGTGCCAGCAGCCAAGGAGGAGGGATCGGTCAGCCCCAGCATTTT. This sequence encodes CASSQGGGIGQPQHF.

Many counts were recorded for this clonotype. CDR3 nucleotides: TGCAGTGCTACCGGCGAAGAGACCCAGTACTTC. It encodes CSATGEETQYF. This rearrangement joins TRBV20-1 to TRBJ2-5, with D hard to call. V shed 4 bases and J shed 3 bases, with 6 bases lying between them. CDR1 and CDR2 from the germline V gene are DFQATT and SNEGSKA (reference sequence). This CDR3 comprises 11 residues.

This clonotype was found many times. The CDR3 here is CASSIGQGNYGYTF. CDR3 in DNA: TGCGCCAGCAGCATAGGACAGGGGAACTATGGCTACACCTTC. V is TRBV5-1 and J is TRBJ1-2; 9 bases fit TRBD1. This CDR3 region has 14 residues. Germline CDR1 reads SGHRS; CDR2 reads YFSETQ. After removal of 4 bases from V and 2 bases from J, the junction contained 3 bases not matched to a gene. Full variable domain (rest looked up from reference TRBV5-1 and TRBJ1-2): KAGVTQTPRYLIKTRGQQVTLSCSPISGHRSVSWYQQTPGQGLQFLFEYFSETQRNKGNFPGRFSGRQFSNSRSEMNVSTLELGDSALYLCASSIGQGNYGYTFGSGTRLTVV.

There are a few counts of this clonotype. The chain couples TRBV7-2 to TRBJ1-1, with D unclear. This CDR3 is 14 amino acids long. Trimming shortened V by 5 bases and J by 0 bases, and 10 bases separated the two germline ends. Germline V gene sequence: CDR1 SGHTA, CDR2 FQGNSA. The CDR3 reads CASSPPPMNTEAFF. The CDR3 DNA reads TGTGCCAGCAGCCCCCCTCCAATGAACACTGAAGCTTTCTTT.

This clonotype was picked up a small number of times. V usage is TRBV5-1 and J usage is TRBJ2-1; TRBD2 aligns across 11 bases. The CDR3 contains 17 residues. The germline CDR1 and CDR2 sequences are SGHRS and YFSETQ. V lost 4 bases to trimming and J lost 0 bases; unmatched junction nucleotides: 6. CDR3 coding DNA: TGCGCCAGCAGCAGCGGACTAGCGGGTAGCTCCTACAATGAGCAGTTCTTC. Residues: CASSSGLAGSSYNEQFF.

This clonotype showed up just a few times. The rearrangement joins TRBV24-1 to TRBJ2-2; 9 nucleotides match TRBD1. Looked up from germline, CDR1 is KGHDR and CDR2 is SFDVKD. The CDR3 is 15 residues long. The ends lost 3 bases at V and 6 bases at J; junction bases unmatched: 4. CDR3 residues: CATSDPGQGAGELFF. Here the CDR3 DNA reads TGTGCCACCAGTGATCCGGGACAGGGCGCCGGGGAGCTGTTTTTT.

This chain joins TRBV7-2 and TRBJ1-2; D unresolved. The V end was cut by 5 bases, the J end by 6 bases, with 13 bases between. Per the germline V gene, CDR1 is SGHTA and CDR2 is FQGNSA. There are 13 residues in the CDR3. The DNA of the CDR3 is TGTGCCAGCAGCCTCCCCACGGGAGATGGCTACACCTTC. Translated, it gives CASSLPTGDGYTF.

Here the CDR3 reads CASSLTGAQNTEAFF. The CDR3 region has the DNA TGTGCCAGCAGCTTAACGGGGGCCCAGAACACTGAAGCTTTCTTT. V gene TRBV7-3 combines with J gene TRBJ1-1; D possibly corresponds to TRBD1 (6 bases). Germline CDR1 reads SGHTA; CDR2 reads FQGTGA. Trimming pared 0 bases from V and 1 base from J, leaving 9 bases between. CDR3 size: 15 residues.

This clonotype has more than one count but fewer than ten. The chain couples TRBV7-9 to TRBJ2-2, with unresolved D. The CDR3 runs to 12 residues. CDR1 is SEHNR and CDR2 is FQNEAQ in the germline V gene (reference sequence). V was pared by 6 bases and J by 6 bases, with 8 bases between. CDR3 sequence reads: CASSSVPGELFF. As DNA, the CDR3 is TGTGCCAGCAGTTCGGTGCCCGGGGAGCTGTTTTTT.

As for this clonotype: The junction shows a germline mismatch at one end, possibly a read error. The rearrangement uses TRBV29-1 and TRBJ2-1; 8 nucleotides line up with TRBD1. Germline CDR1 SQVTM, CDR2 ANQGSEA. CDR3 length equals 13 residues. CDR3 nucleotide sequence: TGCCGCGTTCCGGGACAGGCATACAATGAGCAGTTCTTC. Residues: CRVPGQAYNEQFF.

In its sample, this clonotype was seen many times. The chain has TRBV7-3 and TRBJ2-1; 10 bases align to TRBD2. The germline CDR1 and CDR2 sequences are SGHTA and FQGTGA. V dropped 6 bases and J dropped 10; count of bases not matched to a gene: 3. CDR3 size: 12 residues. The CDR3 bases are TGTGCCAGCAGACTAGCGGGACAAGAGCAGTTCTTC. Protein: CASRLAGQEQFF.

This clonotype has just a few counts. The chain couples TRBV4-2 to TRBJ2-7; 10 bases are shared with TRBD2. J was trimmed by 2 bases and V by 1 base; bases with no gene match: 2. Per germline, CDR1 LGHNA and CDR2 YNFKEQ. The CDR3 extends over 15 amino acids. CDR3 sequence: CASSQVGTSAYEQYF. The CDR3 coding sequence is TGTGCCAGCAGCCAAGTTGGGACTAGCGCCTACGAGCAGTACTTC.

This clonotype was seen a handful of times. The chain employs TRBV20-1 and TRBJ2-1, with D tentatively TRBD1 (6 bases). Per germline, CDR1 DFQATT and CDR2 SNEGSKA (reference sequence). This CDR3 has 13 amino acids. Trimming removed 4 bases at V and 4 bases at J, with 11 bases between. DNA of the CDR3: TGCAGTGCTACTGGACAGCTATACAATGAGCAGTTCTTC. It codes for CSATGQLYNEQFF.

A few counts support this clonotype. This rearrangement joins TRBV29-1 to TRBJ2-6; D unresolved. The germline gives CDR1 SQVTM, CDR2 ANQGSEA. The length of the CDR3 is 14 residues. V lost 6 bases to trimming and J lost 0 bases, with 9 bases between them. In DNA form, the CDR3 reads TGCAGCGTCCTTGGAATCTCTGGGGCCAACGTCCTGACTTTC. Translation: CSVLGISGANVLTF.

The J gene is TRBJ1-5, the V gene TRBV6-5; D call uncertain. Trimming removed 2 bases at V and 5 bases at J, with 10 bases between. Germline values: CDR1 MNHEY, CDR2 SVGAGI. This CDR3 has 14 residues. The CDR3 region has the DNA TGTGCCAGCAGTTACAAGGGAGAGGATCAGCCCCAGCATTTT. It translates to CASSYKGEDQPQHF.

This sequence joins TRBV4-3 and TRBJ2-7, with 11 bases matching TRBD2. This CDR3 is built from 15 residues. Trimming removed 3 bases from V and 2 bases from J; junction bases left unmatched: 3. Germline V gives CDR1 LGHNA, CDR2 YSLEER. The CDR3 coding sequence is TGCGCCAGCAGCCACGGGACTAGCGGCACCTACGAGCAGTACTTC. This codes for CASSHGTSGTYEQYF.

This clonotype has a count of ten or more. The J gene is TRBJ2-5, the V gene TRBV5-8; 7 bases map to TRBD1. Looked up from germline, CDR1 is SGHTS and CDR2 is YDEGEE. After removal of 4 bases from V and 5 bases from J, the junction contained 5 bases not matched to a gene. The CDR3 runs 13 residues. The CDR3 DNA sequence: TGTGCCAGCAGCAGGGACAGTCGGGAGACCCAGTACTTC. Translated: CASSRDSRETQYF.

Only a few counts were recorded for this clonotype. The chain links TRBV29-1 to TRBJ2-1; 10 nucleotides agree with TRBD1. Germline CDR1 SQVTM, CDR2 ANQGSEA. With V trimmed by 6 bases and J by 9 bases, 11 bases remained unmatched. The CDR3 loop spans 14 amino acids. In DNA form, the CDR3 reads TGCAGCGTCCCCGGGACAGGGGCCCCCCGTGAGCAGTTCTTC. Its translation is CSVPGTGAPREQFF.

This sequence joins TRBV20-1 and TRBJ1-4, with D unresolved. The V and J ends lost 6 bases and 0 bases respectively, with 8 bases between them. CDR1 and CDR2 (germline): DFQATT, SNEGSKA (reference sequence). This CDR3 is built from 13 residues. The CDR3 sequence is CSAERATNEKLFF. CDR3 nucleotide sequence: TGCAGTGCAGAGCGGGCAACTAATGAAAAACTGTTTTTT.